The rows below give T cell receptor beta chains drawn from one sample of a study of T cells in Graves' hyperthyroidism and ophthalmopathy. TCRdb re-called the multiplex PCR reads with MiXCR, one entry per CDR3 protein. The sample has a few hundred thousand distinct CDR3 sequences, 15% to 20% seen once. Sequencing was carried out using blood. These TCRs come from a young man with Graves' ophthalmopathy. Both conserved end residues are part of each CDR3. The order of the fields is V gene, J gene, clone size, CDR3 length, D gene, CDR3 DNA, CDR3 protein. D genes are given only for firm matches. Size is stated for part of the rows, as once, few or many counts, or as a class when the clone is expanded.

v_call: TRBV24-1; j_call: TRBJ2-3; clone_size: many; cdr3_length: 13; d_call: -; cdr3_nt: TGTGCCACCAGTGACCCCCACGCCCATACGCAGTATTTT; cdr3_aa: CATSDPHAHTQYF
v_call: TRBV4-2; j_call: TRBJ2-7; clone_size: many; cdr3_length: 15; d_call: TRBD2; cdr3_nt: TGTGCCAGCAGCCATCGTACAGCGGGGGGCTACGAGCAGTACTTC; cdr3_aa: CASSHRTAGGYEQYF
v_call: TRBV7-2; j_call: TRBJ1-1; clone_size: many; cdr3_length: 11; d_call: -; cdr3_nt: TGTGCCAGCCTGACCTACACTGAAGCTTTCTTT; cdr3_aa: CASLTYTEAFF
v_call: TRBV28; j_call: TRBJ1-5; clone_size: -; cdr3_length: 14; d_call: -; cdr3_nt: TGTGCCAGCAGTTTCGTGGGTTTGAATCAGCCCCAGCATTTT; cdr3_aa: CASSFVGLNQPQHF
v_call: TRBV7-2; j_call: TRBJ2-7; clone_size: -; cdr3_length: 15; d_call: TRBD1; cdr3_nt: TGTGCCAGCAGCCAAGGGGGACAGGGCTTCTACGAGCAGTACTTC; cdr3_aa: CASSQGGQGFYEQYF
v_call: TRBV10-3; j_call: TRBJ2-6; clone_size: few; cdr3_length: 18; d_call: -; cdr3_nt: TGTGCCATCTCTGCCGATGACAGGCTCCTCTCTGGGGCCAACGTCCTGACTTTC; cdr3_aa: CAISADDRLLSGANVLTF
v_call: TRBV7-9; j_call: TRBJ2-1; clone_size: many; cdr3_length: 15; d_call: -; cdr3_nt: TGTGCCAGCAGCTTCCAGGGTTACACCTACAATGAGCAGTTCTTC; cdr3_aa: CASSFQGYTYNEQFF
v_call: TRBV5-1; j_call: TRBJ1-1; clone_size: many; cdr3_length: 13; d_call: TRBD1; cdr3_nt: TGCGCCAGCAGCACAGGGGGGGGCACTGAAGCTTTCTTT; cdr3_aa: CASSTGGGTEAFF
v_call: TRBV18; j_call: TRBJ2-2; clone_size: -; cdr3_length: 13; d_call: -; cdr3_nt: TGTGCCAGCTTCCGGGGAAACACCGGGGAGCTGTTTTTT; cdr3_aa: CASFRGNTGELFF
v_call: TRBV2; j_call: TRBJ1-3; clone_size: few; cdr3_length: 15; d_call: TRBD1; cdr3_nt: TGTGCCAGCAGTGAAGCCATAGGACAGGGGCGATTCATGTATTTT; cdr3_aa: CASSEAIGQGRFMYF
v_call: TRBV3-1; j_call: TRBJ1-5; clone_size: few; cdr3_length: 15; d_call: -; cdr3_nt: TGTGCCAGCAGCAGAAGCGGGACCGACAATCAGCCCCAGCATTTT; cdr3_aa: CASSRSGTDNQPQHF
v_call: TRBV11-2; j_call: TRBJ2-3; clone_size: -; cdr3_length: 17; d_call: TRBD2; cdr3_nt: TGTGCCAGCAGCTCTCGTCCCGGGACTAGCGGGGCAGATACGCAGTATTTT; cdr3_aa: CASSSRPGTSGADTQYF
v_call: TRBV2; j_call: TRBJ2-2; clone_size: many; cdr3_length: 15; d_call: -; cdr3_nt: TGTGCCAGCAGTGAAGCGAGGACTTCTCCCGGGGAGCTGTTTTTT; cdr3_aa: CASSEARTSPGELFF
v_call: TRBV11-3; j_call: TRBJ1-5; clone_size: few; cdr3_length: 17; d_call: TRBD1; cdr3_nt: TGTGCCAGCAGCTTGAGGGTAACAGGGGAAGGGAATCAGCCCCAGCATTTT; cdr3_aa: CASSLRVTGEGNQPQHF
v_call: TRBV9; j_call: TRBJ2-7; clone_size: -; cdr3_length: 18; d_call: -; cdr3_nt: TGTGCCAGCAGCGTAGGAGGGGGCGCGGGGGAGCAAGCCTACGAGCAGTACTTC; cdr3_aa: CASSVGGGAGEQAYEQYF
v_call: TRBV6-1; j_call: TRBJ1-1; clone_size: -; cdr3_length: 15; d_call: TRBD1; cdr3_nt: TGTGCCAGCAGTCCGCAGGGGGCCATGAACACTGAAGCTTTCTTT; cdr3_aa: CASSPQGAMNTEAFF
v_call: TRBV2; j_call: TRBJ2-3; clone_size: many; cdr3_length: 16; d_call: TRBD1; cdr3_nt: TGTGCCAGCAGTGACCCCAGGGGGTACAGCACAGATACGCAGTATTTT; cdr3_aa: CASSDPRGYSTDTQYF
v_call: TRBV11-2; j_call: TRBJ2-5; clone_size: few; cdr3_length: 10; d_call: -; cdr3_nt: TGTGCCAGCAGCTCGGGCGCCCAGTACTTC; cdr3_aa: CASSSGAQYF
v_call: TRBV18; j_call: TRBJ1-1; clone_size: -; cdr3_length: 16; d_call: TRBD1; cdr3_nt: TGTGCCAGCTCACCACCTCGGACAGGGCTGAACACTGAAGCTTTCTTT; cdr3_aa: CASSPPRTGLNTEAFF
v_call: TRBV7-8; j_call: TRBJ2-1; clone_size: -; cdr3_length: 16; d_call: -; cdr3_nt: TGTGCCAGCAGCCCCCTGGGCGGCAGCTCCTACAATGAGCAGTTCTTC; cdr3_aa: CASSPLGGSSYNEQFF
v_call: TRBV19; j_call: TRBJ2-7; clone_size: -; cdr3_length: 13; d_call: -; cdr3_nt: TGTGCCAGTAGCATAGCGATCCACTACGAGCAGTACTTC; cdr3_aa: CASSIAIHYEQYF
v_call: TRBV12-3/TRBV12-4; j_call: TRBJ1-1; clone_size: many; cdr3_length: 14; d_call: -; cdr3_nt: TGTGCCAGCAACCCTGGAGGGGCTGGCACTGAAGCTTTCTTT; cdr3_aa: CASNPGGAGTEAFF
v_call: TRBV2; j_call: TRBJ2-7; clone_size: -; cdr3_length: 15; d_call: TRBD1; cdr3_nt: TGTGCCAGCAACATCGCCGGGACAGGGTCCTACGAGCAGTACTTC; cdr3_aa: CASNIAGTGSYEQYF
v_call: TRBV12-3/TRBV12-4; j_call: TRBJ1-1; clone_size: many; cdr3_length: 14; d_call: -; cdr3_nt: TGTGCCAGCAGTTTAACACGGGTGGGCACTGAAGCTTTCTTT; cdr3_aa: CASSLTRVGTEAFF
v_call: TRBV24-1; j_call: TRBJ2-3; clone_size: -; cdr3_length: 16; d_call: TRBD2; cdr3_nt: TGTGCCACCAGTGGTGAAAGCGGGGGGAGTGGAGATACGCAGTATTTT; cdr3_aa: CATSGESGGSGDTQYF
v_call: TRBV18; j_call: TRBJ2-3; clone_size: many; cdr3_length: 13; d_call: -; cdr3_nt: TGTGCCAGCTCACGGGGGTTAAGAGATACGCAGTATTTT; cdr3_aa: CASSRGLRDTQYF
v_call: TRBV11-2; j_call: TRBJ2-2; clone_size: many; cdr3_length: 15; d_call: -; cdr3_nt: TGTGCCAGCAGCTGGAGGGCGACTGGTCCCGGGGAGCTGTTTTTT; cdr3_aa: CASSWRATGPGELFF